The present T cell receptor (beta chain) was sequenced within a study of blood T cell repertoires in COVID-19. In the study overall: There were acute and convalescent COVID-19 samples, and they came from the United States, Italy and Spain.

The data were produced by immunoSEQ multiplex PCR, yet TCRdb's version contains in-frame clones alone and is incomplete. Of some 70,000 clones listed, more than 70% were seen once; the top ten hold about 7%. The table lists this clone with a count of one. The germline V and J ends were trimmed by 4 bases and 6 bases, with 19 bases remaining between them. The CDR3 runs to 17 residues. Germline V gene lookup returns CDR1 MNHNS and CDR2 SASEGT. Sequenced input: peripheral blood. The origin of this receptor is a man aged 50 to 60 with active COVID-19. The chain couples TRBV6-1 to TRBJ1-6, with D possibly matching TRBD1 (5 bases). In DNA form, the CDR3 reads TGTGCCAGCAGTGCCGATTCGGGGGTTATTTTTAATTCACCCCTCCACTTT. It is translated as CASSADSGVIFNSPLHF.